Shown below are 23 T cell receptor beta chains from a single sample sequenced in a study of T-cell memory formation after mild COVID-19. MiXCR, run by TCRdb on the 5' RACE reads, gives a single entry per CDR3 protein. The data show around 410,000 distinct CDR3 sequences, with 20% to 25% seen just once and roughly 14% held by the top ten. The material sequenced was PBMCs or a T cell subset sorted from them (not recorded which). The origin of the receptors is an adult woman who had mild COVID-19 (a few samples of this study predate the infection). Cell type and time point are not known.

This chain uses TRBV12-3 or TRBV12-4 with TRBJ2-7; 11 bases fit TRBD1. V gave up 6 bases and J gave up 4 bases; unmatched junction bases: 11. This CDR3 spans 16 amino acids. The CDR3 protein is CASRGQGGTGGYEQYF. DNA for the CDR3: TGTGCCAGCAGGGGGCAGGGCGGGACAGGGGGGTACGAGCAGTACTTC.

The chain recombines TRBV2 with TRBJ2-1; 15 bases match TRBD2. Germline loops: CDR1 SNHLY, CDR2 FYNNEI. J gave up 0 bases and V 5 bases, and 5 bases lay outside the gene matches. The CDR3 consists of 18 residues. CDR3 nucleotides: TGTGCCAGCAGTAAGGGACTAGCGGGAGGAAGCTCCTACAATGAGCAGTTCTTC. It codes for CASSKGLAGGSSYNEQFF.

J is TRBJ2-7 and V is TRBV27; 16 bases map to TRBD2. Per the germline V gene, CDR1 is MNHEY and CDR2 is SMNVEV (reference sequence). The CDR3 is 17 amino acids. Trimming cost V 6 bases and J 7 bases; bases outside gene matches: 12. The CDR3 protein is CASSPMGLAGGPREQYF. The CDR3, as DNA: TGTGCCAGCAGCCCAATGGGACTAGCGGGAGGGCCGAGGGAGCAGTACTTC.

This clonotype was picked up a small number of times. The chain joins TRBV13 to TRBJ2-5; weak D call: TRBD2 (5 bases). This CDR3 has 14 amino acids. Trimming cost V 0 bases and J 5 bases, with 10 bases left between them. Germline CDR1 is PRHDT and CDR2 is FYEKMQ (reference sequence). For the CDR3, the DNA is TGTGCCAGCAGCTTAGGAGACTATGGGGAGACCCAGTACTTC. Residues: CASSLGDYGETQYF. Using reference TRBV13 and TRBJ2-5 for the parts outside the CDR3, the full variable domain is AAGVIQSPRHLIKEKRETATLKCYPIPRHDTVYWYQQGPGQDPQFLISFYEKMQSDKGSIPDRFSAQQFSDYHSELNMSSLELGDSALYFCASSLGDYGETQYFGPGTRLLVL.

The genes are TRBV7-2 and TRBJ2-2; no clear D. Germline V gene data show CDR1 as SGHTA and CDR2 as FQGNSA. Trimming cost V 5 bases and J 5 bases, with 12 bases left between them. The CDR3 runs 14 residues. CDR3 sequence reads: CASSPVGFTGELFF. The DNA of the CDR3 is TGTGCCAGCAGCCCTGTGGGTTTTACCGGGGAGCTGTTTTTT.

This clonotype has a single count. The chain links TRBV18 to TRBJ2-5; possible D gene TRBD1, 5 bases. V lost 3 bases and J lost 3, with 11 bases in between. The CDR3 extends over 14 amino acids. Per germline, CDR1 KGHSH and CDR2 LQKENI. The CDR3 sequence is CASSPGIGEETQYF. CDR3 sequence (DNA): TGTGCCAGCTCACCGGGGATAGGGGAAGAGACCCAGTACTTC.

This clonotype was observed at least ten times. The V gene is TRBV5-1, the J gene TRBJ2-1, with 7 positions matching TRBD1. Germline-derived CDR1 and CDR2 are SGHRS and YFSETQ. The CDR3 is 14 amino acids. The ends lost 4 bases at V and 8 bases at J; junction bases unmatched: 9. The CDR3 DNA reads TGCGCCAGCAGCCCGACAGGGACCGGCGATGAGCAGTTCTTC. This codes for CASSPTGTGDEQFF.

This clonotype was observed a handful of times. The chain is built from TRBV12-3 or TRBV12-4 and TRBJ2-7; D not resolved. The CDR3 spans 16 residues. Deletions cut 1 base from V and 3 bases from J, with 16 bases between. The chain's CDR3 is CASSLGPAPQNYEQYF. The CDR3 coding sequence is TGTGCCAGCAGTTTAGGTCCGGCGCCCCAGAACTACGAGCAGTACTTC.

J is TRBJ2-1 and V is TRBV12-3 or TRBV12-4, with 9 bases lining up with TRBD1. Trimming removed 5 bases from V and 8 bases from J; junction bases left unmatched: 1. CDR3 size: 12 residues. CDR3 region: CASSTGGDEQFF. The DNA for the CDR3 is TGTGCCAGCAGTACAGGGGGCGATGAGCAGTTCTTC.

The rearrangement links TRBV24-1 to TRBJ2-2; maybe TRBD1 (6 bases). The V gene lost 4 bases and the J gene lost 1 base, with 12 bases spanning the gap. Germline CDR1 is KGHDR and CDR2 is SFDVKD. The CDR3 is made up of 16 amino acids. CDR3 in DNA: TGTGCCACCAGTGAATCGGGACACTTGAACACCGGGGAGCTGTTTTTT. Translating it yields CATSESGHLNTGELFF.

In this sample, this clonotype turned up a few times. The chain uses TRBV7-2 and TRBJ1-1; D is uncertain. Germline V gene sequence: CDR1 SGHTA, CDR2 FQGNSA. Trimming left V 0 bases short and J 1 base short, with 6 bases between. This CDR3 has 14 residues. The CDR3 reads CASSLAFRNTEAFF. CDR3 bases: TGTGCCAGCAGCTTAGCGTTCCGGAACACTGAAGCTTTCTTT. Using reference TRBV7-2 and TRBJ1-1 for the parts outside the CDR3, the full variable domain is GAGVSQSPSNKVTEKGKDVELRCDPISGHTALYWYRQSLGQGLEFLIYFQGNSAPDKSGLPSDRFSAERTGGSVSTLTIQRTQQEDSAVYLCASSLAFRNTEAFFGQGTRLTVV.

In this sample, this clonotype turned up a few times. The chain is built from TRBV5-1 and TRBJ2-1, with D unclear. The CDR3 is 12 amino acids. Germline lookup yields CDR1 SGHRS and CDR2 YFSETQ. Trimming removed 3 bases at V and 7 bases at J, with 8 bases between. The CDR3 DNA follows: TGCGCCAGCAGCTATTACAGTAATGAGCAGTTCTTC. Translation gives CASSYYSNEQFF.

The gene calls are TRBV5-6 and TRBJ2-1, with 12 bases that match TRBD2. Germline CDR1 SGHDT, CDR2 YYEEEE. This CDR3 contains 17 residues. With 1 base clipped from V and 9 bases from J, the junction kept 11 bases outside the gene matches. The DNA of the CDR3 is TGTGCCAGCAGCTTGACGAGTCTAGCGGGGGGGCCGATTGAGCAGTTCTTC. As protein: CASSLTSLAGGPIEQFF.

This clonotype was recorded a few times. This chain uses TRBV7-9 with TRBJ2-5, with unresolved D. CDR1 and CDR2 (germline): SEHNR, FQNEAQ (reference sequence). The CDR3 has 12 amino acids. V lost 2 bases and J lost 12, with 13 bases in between. The CDR3 DNA follows: TGTGCCAGCAGCTTACTTTTTGCGGAAAAGTACTTC. Residues: CASSLLFAEKYF.

The V and J genes are TRBV5-1 and TRBJ2-2; D is unresolved. Trimming cost V 5 bases and J 4 bases, with 9 bases left between them. Germline V gene lookup returns CDR1 SGHRS and CDR2 YFSETQ. The CDR3 has 13 amino acids. Written as DNA, the CDR3 is TGCGCCAGCAGGGCAGACATCACCGGGGAGCTGTTTTTT. Encoded protein: CASRADITGELFF.

The genes are TRBV7-3 and TRBJ2-7; a weak D match, TRBD2 (6 bases). Trimming shortened V by 3 bases and J by 0 bases, and 12 bases separated the two germline ends. This CDR3 has 15 amino acids. Germline CDR1 reads SGHTA; CDR2 reads FQGTGA. CDR3 coding DNA: TGTGCCAGCAGCTTCTACCACGGGAGCTCCTACGAGCAGTACTTC. It specifies CASSFYHGSSYEQYF. The variable domain in full, completed from reference TRBV7-3 and TRBJ2-7, reads GAGVSQTPSNKVTEKGKYVELRCDPISGHTALYWYRQSLGQGPEFLIYFQGTGAADDSGLPNDRFFAVRPEGSVSTLKIQRTERGDSAVYLCASSFYHGSSYEQYFGPGTRLTVT.

CDR3 sequence (DNA): TGTGCCATCAGTGAGTCGACTCAAAGAGGGGGCGAGCAGTACTTC. Translated: CAISESTQRGGEQYF. The V call is TRBV10-3, the J call TRBJ2-7; the D gene is possibly TRBD1 (6 bases). Germline loops: CDR1 ENHRY, CDR2 SYGVKD. The V gene lost 0 bases and the J gene lost 6 bases, with 15 bases spanning the gap. This CDR3 contains 15 residues.

This rearrangement joins TRBV19 to TRBJ2-4; 8 bases fit TRBD1. The CDR3 extends over 16 amino acids. CDR1 LNHDA and CDR2 SQIVND come from the germline V gene (reference sequence). Trimming took 6 bases from V and 6 from J; bases not matched to a gene: 13. The CDR3 protein is CASSLGVSTGGNIQYF. The CDR3 coding sequence is TGTGCCAGTAGCTTGGGGGTGTCTACAGGGGGAAACATTCAGTACTTC.

The chain joins TRBV28 to TRBJ1-6, with unresolved D. The CDR3 is 19 amino acids. The V and J ends lost 4 bases and 1 base respectively, with 20 bases between them. Germline V lookup: CDR1 MDHEN, CDR2 SYDVKM. CDR3 sequence reads: CASSSYGGRLGSYNSPLHF. CDR3 nucleotide sequence: TGTGCCAGCAGTTCCTACGGTGGACGGCTCGGGTCCTATAATTCACCCCTCCACTTT.

V usage is TRBV6-5 and J usage is TRBJ2-1; D might be TRBD1 or TRBD2, each matching 6 bases. The CDR3 is made up of 14 amino acids. Germline CDR1 and CDR2: MNHEY and SVGAGI. The V end was cut by 0 bases, the J end by 8 bases, with 11 bases between. CDR3 loop: CASSYSFGGHEQFF. As DNA, the CDR3 is TGTGCCAGCAGTTACTCGTTCGGGGGCCATGAGCAGTTCTTC.

This clonotype was found once. The chain recombines TRBV12-3 or TRBV12-4 with TRBJ2-2; possibly TRBD1 for D (6 bases). The CDR3 is made up of 15 amino acids. The germline V and J ends were trimmed by 2 bases and 4 bases, with 11 bases remaining between them. The CDR3 DNA reads as TGTGCCAGCAGTTTAAGTCAGACAGGCACCGGGGAGCTGTTTTTT. It encodes CASSLSQTGTGELFF.

The gene calls are TRBV24-1 and TRBJ1-1; 9 bases are shared with TRBD1. The CDR3 length is 15 residues. The V segment lost 3 bases and the J segment 10 bases; nucleotides outside the gene matches: 11. CDR1 is KGHDR, CDR2 SFDVKD, per germline. The CDR3 protein is CATSDPGQGGGRAFF. CDR3 DNA: TGTGCCACCAGTGATCCGGGACAGGGAGGTGGTCGAGCTTTCTTT.

The chain has TRBV5-1 and TRBJ1-2; the D is unclear. CDR3 length: 17 residues. Germline V gene lookup returns CDR1 SGHRS and CDR2 YFSETQ. V was cut by 0 bases and J by 10 bases, with 25 bases left in between. The CDR3 sequence: CASSLVLVSRAGDDYTF. In nucleotides, the CDR3 is TGCGCCAGCAGCTTGGTGTTGGTCTCCCGGGCCGGGGATGACTACACCTTC.